This TCR beta chain derives from a study of beta chain features in type 1 diabetes. General study points: Over-representation of high TCR-expressing cells was a possible consequence of cDNA sequencing.

Isolated RNA was reverse transcribed in full, so expressed TCRB transcripts were sequenced. Profiled with immunoSEQ multiplex PCR; TCRdb holds only in-frame clones, not every one. The profile shows roughly 350,000 clones, about 11% of them singletons. This clone has just a few counts. Its matching antigen is unknown. Each of the CD4+ naive, central memory, regulatory and stem cell-like memory populations was sorted via CD45RO/CCR7/CD25/CD127/CD95/CD27. This CDR3 is 15 amino acids long. The ends lost 3 bases at V and 7 bases at J; junction bases unmatched: 7. CDR1 is PRHDT and CDR2 is FYEKMQ in the germline V gene (reference sequence).

The receptor was isolated from a woman younger than 45 in good health. Material for sequencing was naive CD4+ T cells from blood. The rearrangement uses TRBV13 and TRBJ2-7, with TRBD1 matching over 12 bases. The CDR3 loop reads CASSFGDRGLREQYF. CDR3 nucleotides: TGTGCCAGCAGCTTCGGGGACAGGGGGCTAAGGGAGCAGTACTTC. Filled out from reference TRBV13 and TRBJ2-7, the complete variable domain reads AAGVIQSPRHLIKEKRETATLKCYPIPRHDTVYWYQQGPGQDPQFLISFYEKMQSDKGSIPDRFSAQQFSDYHSELNMSSLELGDSALYFCASSFGDRGLREQYFGPGTRLTVT.